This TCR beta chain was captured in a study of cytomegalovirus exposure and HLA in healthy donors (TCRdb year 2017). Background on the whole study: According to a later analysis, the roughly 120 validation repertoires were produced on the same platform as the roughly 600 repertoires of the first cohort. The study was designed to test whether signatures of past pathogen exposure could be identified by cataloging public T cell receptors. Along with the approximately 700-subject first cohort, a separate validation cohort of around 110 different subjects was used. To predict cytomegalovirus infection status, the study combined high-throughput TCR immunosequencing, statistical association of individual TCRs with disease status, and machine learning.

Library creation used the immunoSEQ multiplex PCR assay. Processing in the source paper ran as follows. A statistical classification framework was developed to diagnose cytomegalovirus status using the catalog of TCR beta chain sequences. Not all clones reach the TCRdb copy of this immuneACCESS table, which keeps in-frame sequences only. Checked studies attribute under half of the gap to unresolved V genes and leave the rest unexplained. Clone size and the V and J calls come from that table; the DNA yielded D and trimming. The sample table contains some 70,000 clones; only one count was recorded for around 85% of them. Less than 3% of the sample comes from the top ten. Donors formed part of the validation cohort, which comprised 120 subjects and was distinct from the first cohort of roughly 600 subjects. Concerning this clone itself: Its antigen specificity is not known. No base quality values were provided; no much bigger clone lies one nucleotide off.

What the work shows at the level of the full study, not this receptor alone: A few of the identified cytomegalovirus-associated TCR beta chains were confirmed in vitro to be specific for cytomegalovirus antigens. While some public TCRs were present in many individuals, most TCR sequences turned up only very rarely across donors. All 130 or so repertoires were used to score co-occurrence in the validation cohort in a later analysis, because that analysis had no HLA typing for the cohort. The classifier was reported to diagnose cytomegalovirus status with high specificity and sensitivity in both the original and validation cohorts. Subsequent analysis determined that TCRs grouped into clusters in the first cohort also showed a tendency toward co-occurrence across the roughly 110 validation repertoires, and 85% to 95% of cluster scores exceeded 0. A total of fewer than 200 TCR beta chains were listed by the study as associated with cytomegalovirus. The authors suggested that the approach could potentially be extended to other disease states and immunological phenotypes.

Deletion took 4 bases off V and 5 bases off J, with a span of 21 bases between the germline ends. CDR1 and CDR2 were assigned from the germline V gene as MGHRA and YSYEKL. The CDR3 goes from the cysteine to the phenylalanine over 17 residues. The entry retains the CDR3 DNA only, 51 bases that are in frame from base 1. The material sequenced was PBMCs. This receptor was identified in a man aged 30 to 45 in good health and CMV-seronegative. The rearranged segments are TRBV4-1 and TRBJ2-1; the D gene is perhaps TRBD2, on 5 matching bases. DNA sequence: TGCGCCAGCAGCCCATCGAGACTAAATCGTGTGAACAATGAGCAGTTCTTC. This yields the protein CASSPSRLNRVNNEQFF.